This T cell receptor (beta chain) is drawn from a study of a mutant IDH1 vaccine in newly diagnosed glioma. On the study more broadly: Earlier care involved radiotherapy, temozolomide, or both, and the majority received both.

The table came from immunoSEQ multiplex PCR; TCRdb's copy has only in-frame clones and leaves some out. The table has over 45,000 clones, about 92% seen once. As concerns this clone: Its specificity is not known.

The CDR3 spans 14 residues. J gave up 11 bases and V 7 bases, and 13 bases lay outside the gene matches. From germline, CDR1 is SGHRS and CDR2 YFSETQ. Time point reported: week 35, safety follow-up. Every single dose of the vaccine, 300 ug of mutant IDH1 20-mer peptide, came with topical imiquimod. Donors had new WHO grade 3 or 4 IDH1-mutant, ATRX-lost astrocytomas. The TCR comes from a man between 45 and 60 years old with glioma. The sequencing here drew on PBMCs, taken from a glioma patient whose treatment included an IDH1 peptide vaccine. This sequence joins TRBV5-1 and TRBJ2-3, with TRBD2 identical over 10 bases. CDR3 protein: CASAGGLADYLQYF. CDR3 coding DNA: TGCGCCAGCGCAGGTGGACTAGCGGATTACCTGCAGTATTTT.